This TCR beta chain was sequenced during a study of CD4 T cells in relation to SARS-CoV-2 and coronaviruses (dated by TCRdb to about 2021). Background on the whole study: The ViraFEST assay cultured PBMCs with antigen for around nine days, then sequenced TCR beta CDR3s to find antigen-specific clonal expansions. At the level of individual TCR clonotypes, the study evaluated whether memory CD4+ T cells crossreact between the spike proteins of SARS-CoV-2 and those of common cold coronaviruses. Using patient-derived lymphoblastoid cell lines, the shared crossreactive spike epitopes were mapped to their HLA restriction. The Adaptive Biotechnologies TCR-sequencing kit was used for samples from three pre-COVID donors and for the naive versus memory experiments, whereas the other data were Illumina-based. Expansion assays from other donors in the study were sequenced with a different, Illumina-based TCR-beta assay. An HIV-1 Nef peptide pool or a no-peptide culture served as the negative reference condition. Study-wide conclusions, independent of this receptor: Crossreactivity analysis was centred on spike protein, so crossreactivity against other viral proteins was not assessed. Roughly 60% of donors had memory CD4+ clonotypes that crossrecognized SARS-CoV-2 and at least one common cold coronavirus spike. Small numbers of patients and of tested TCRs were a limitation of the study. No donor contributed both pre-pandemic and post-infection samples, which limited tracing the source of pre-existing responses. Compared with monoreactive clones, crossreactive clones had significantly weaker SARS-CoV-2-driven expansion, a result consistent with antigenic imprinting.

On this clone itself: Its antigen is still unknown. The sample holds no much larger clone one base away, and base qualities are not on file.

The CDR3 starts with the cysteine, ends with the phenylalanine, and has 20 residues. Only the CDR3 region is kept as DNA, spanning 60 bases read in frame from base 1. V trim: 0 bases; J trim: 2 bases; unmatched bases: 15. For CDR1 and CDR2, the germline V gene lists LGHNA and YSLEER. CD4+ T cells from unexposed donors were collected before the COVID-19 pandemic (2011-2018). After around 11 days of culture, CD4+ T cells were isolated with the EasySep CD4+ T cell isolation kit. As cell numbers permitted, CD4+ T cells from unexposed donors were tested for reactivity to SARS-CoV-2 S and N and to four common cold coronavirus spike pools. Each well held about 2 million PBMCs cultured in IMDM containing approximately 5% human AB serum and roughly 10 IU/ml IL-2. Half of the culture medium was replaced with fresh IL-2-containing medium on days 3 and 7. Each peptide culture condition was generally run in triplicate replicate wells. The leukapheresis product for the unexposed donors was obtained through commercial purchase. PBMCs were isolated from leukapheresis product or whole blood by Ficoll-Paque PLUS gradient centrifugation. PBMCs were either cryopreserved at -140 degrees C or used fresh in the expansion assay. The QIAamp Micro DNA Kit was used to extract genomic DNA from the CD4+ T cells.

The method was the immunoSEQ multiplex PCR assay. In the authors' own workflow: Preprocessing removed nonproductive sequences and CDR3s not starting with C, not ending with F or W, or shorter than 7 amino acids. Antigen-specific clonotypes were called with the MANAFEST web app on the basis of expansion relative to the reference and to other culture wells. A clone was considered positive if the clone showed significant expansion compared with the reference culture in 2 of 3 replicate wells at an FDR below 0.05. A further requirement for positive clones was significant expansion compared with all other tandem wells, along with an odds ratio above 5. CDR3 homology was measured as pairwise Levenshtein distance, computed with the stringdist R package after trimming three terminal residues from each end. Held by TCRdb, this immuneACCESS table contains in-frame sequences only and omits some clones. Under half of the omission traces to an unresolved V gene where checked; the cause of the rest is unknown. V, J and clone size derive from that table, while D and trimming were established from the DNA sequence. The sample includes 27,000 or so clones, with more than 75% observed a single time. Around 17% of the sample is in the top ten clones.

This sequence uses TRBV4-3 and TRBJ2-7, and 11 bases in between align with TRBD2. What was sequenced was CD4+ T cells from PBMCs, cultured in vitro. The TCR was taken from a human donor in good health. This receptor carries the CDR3 CASSQDSASGGPRGTYEQYF. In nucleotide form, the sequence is TGCGCCAGCAGCCAAGATAGCGCTAGCGGGGGGCCTCGTGGAACCTACGAGCAGTACTTC.